Reported below is one T cell receptor beta chain. The ends lost 11 bases at V and 1 base at J; junction bases unmatched: 8. CDR1 MGHDK and CDR2 SYGVNS come from the germline V gene. The CDR3 runs 14 residues. The sample is drawn from a study of blood T cell repertoires in COVID-19. The data were produced by immunoSEQ multiplex PCR, yet TCRdb's version contains in-frame clones alone and is incomplete. The sample includes under 350,000 clones, 85% of them seen just once. Sample: peripheral blood. This TCR derives from a human donor in a cohort sampled during active COVID-19. The chain joins TRBV25-1 to TRBJ1-3; 7 nucleotides line up with TRBD1. CDR3 sequence (DNA): TGTGCCCGACAGGGAATAGGGTCTGGAAACACCATATATTTT. Translated, it gives CARQGIGSGNTIYF.